This T cell receptor beta chain was sequenced for a study of T-cell memory formation after mild COVID-19. The CDR3 loop spans 15 amino acids. V was pared by 5 bases and J by 4 bases, with 14 bases between. Looked up from germline, CDR1 is SEHNR and CDR2 is FQNEAQ (reference sequence). TCRdb fed the 5' RACE reads into MiXCR, producing one record per CDR3 protein. The data hold about 110,000 distinct CDR3 sequences, with roughly 12% observed a single time. This TCR came from an adult woman who had mild COVID-19 (a few samples of this study predate the infection). Cell type and time point are not known. The chain employs TRBV7-9 and TRBJ1-4, with D possibly TRBD1 on 5 matching bases. The sample taken for sequencing was PBMCs or a T cell subset sorted from them (not recorded which). This chain's CDR3 is CASSGTRGDNEKLFF. The CDR3 DNA sequence: TGTGCCAGCAGCGGTACACGAGGGGATAATGAAAAACTGTTTTTT.